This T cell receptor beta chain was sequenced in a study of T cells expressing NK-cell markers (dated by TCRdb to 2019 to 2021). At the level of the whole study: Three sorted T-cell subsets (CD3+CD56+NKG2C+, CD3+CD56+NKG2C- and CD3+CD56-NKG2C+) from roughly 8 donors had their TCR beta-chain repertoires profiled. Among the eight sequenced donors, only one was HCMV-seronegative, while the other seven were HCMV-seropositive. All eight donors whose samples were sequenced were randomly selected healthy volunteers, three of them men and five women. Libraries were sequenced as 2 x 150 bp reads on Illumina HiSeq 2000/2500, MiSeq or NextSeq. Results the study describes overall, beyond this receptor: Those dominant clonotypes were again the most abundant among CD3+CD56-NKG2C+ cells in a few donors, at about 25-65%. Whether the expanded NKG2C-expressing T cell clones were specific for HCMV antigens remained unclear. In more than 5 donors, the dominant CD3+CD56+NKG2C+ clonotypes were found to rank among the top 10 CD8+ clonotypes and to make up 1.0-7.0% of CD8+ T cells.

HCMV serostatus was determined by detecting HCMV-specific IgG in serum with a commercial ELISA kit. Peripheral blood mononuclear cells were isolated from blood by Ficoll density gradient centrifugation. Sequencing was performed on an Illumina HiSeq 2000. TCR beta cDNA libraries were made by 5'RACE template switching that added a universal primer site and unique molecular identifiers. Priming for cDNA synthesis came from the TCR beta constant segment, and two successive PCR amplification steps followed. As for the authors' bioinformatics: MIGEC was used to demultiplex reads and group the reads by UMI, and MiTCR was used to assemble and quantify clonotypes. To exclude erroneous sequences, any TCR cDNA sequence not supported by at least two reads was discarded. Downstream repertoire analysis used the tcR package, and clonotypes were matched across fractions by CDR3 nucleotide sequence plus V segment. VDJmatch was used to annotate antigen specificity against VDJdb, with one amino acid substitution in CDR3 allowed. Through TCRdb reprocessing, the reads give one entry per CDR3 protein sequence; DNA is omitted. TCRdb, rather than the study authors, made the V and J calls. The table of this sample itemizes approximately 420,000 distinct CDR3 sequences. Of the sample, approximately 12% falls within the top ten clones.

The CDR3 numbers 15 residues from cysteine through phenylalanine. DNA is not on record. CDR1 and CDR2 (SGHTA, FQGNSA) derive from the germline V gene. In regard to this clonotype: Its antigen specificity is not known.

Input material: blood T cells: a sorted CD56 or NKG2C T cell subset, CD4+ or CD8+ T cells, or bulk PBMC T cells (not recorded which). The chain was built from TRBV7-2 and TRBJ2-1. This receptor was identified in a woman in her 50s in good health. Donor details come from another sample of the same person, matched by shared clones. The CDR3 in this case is CASSLAVGSYNEQFF.